The next 13 T cell receptor beta chains were all read from a single sample in a study of CD8+CD57+ T cells in acquired aplastic anemia. Genomic DNA templated the TCR beta VDJ and CDR3 profiling. MiXCR was run by TCRdb on the reads, yielding one entry per CDR3 protein. The sample holds about 470,000 distinct CDR3 sequences; roughly a third are singletons and the top ten take roughly 0.89%. Patients selected for sequencing had displayed CD8+CD57+ cell expansion by flow cytometry. Sequenced: sorted CD4+, CD8+, or CD8+CD57+ T cells (not recorded which) from PBMCs. The origin of the receptors is a human donor with aplastic anemia.

This clonotype was seen ten or more times. This rearrangement joins TRBV20-1 to TRBJ2-7, with TRBD1 matching 10 bases. V gave up 3 bases and J gave up 4 bases; unmatched junction bases: 6. The CDR3 length is 14 residues. Germline values: CDR1 DFQATT, CDR2 SNEGSKA (reference sequence). Here the CDR3 reads CSASTGTGVYEQYF. CDR3 DNA: TGCAGTGCTAGCACCGGGACAGGGGTTTACGAGCAGTACTTC.

This clonotype was counted only a few times. The chain uses TRBV2 and TRBJ1-4; D is unresolved. The length of the CDR3 is 14 residues. Germline CDR1 reads SNHLY; CDR2 reads FYNNEI. V was clipped by 6 bases and J by 6 bases, with 14 bases between them. CDR3 protein: CASRPLGPDEKLFF. CDR3 nucleotide sequence: TGTGCCAGCAGACCTCTCGGGCCGGATGAAAAACTGTTTTTT.

The rearrangement links TRBV14 to TRBJ2-1, with 12 bases lining up with TRBD2. This CDR3 has 17 amino acids. V shed 3 bases and J 6 bases; nucleotides not matched to a gene: 9. The germline CDR1 and CDR2 sequences are SGHDN and FVKESK. The CDR3 reads CASSQPILAGGSNEQFF. The CDR3 DNA follows: TGTGCCAGCAGCCAGCCAATACTAGCGGGAGGAAGCAATGAGCAGTTCTTC.

Ten or more counts support this clonotype. The chain recombines TRBV10-3 with TRBJ2-1; 7 bases line up with TRBD2. The germline CDR1 and CDR2 sequences are ENHRY and SYGVKD. J gave up 0 bases and V 6 bases, and 17 bases lay outside the gene matches. The CDR3 totals 19 residues. CDR3 amino acids: CAISHDGPGLPHSYNEQFF. The CDR3 region has the DNA TGTGCCATCAGCCATGACGGACCGGGACTACCGCACTCCTACAATGAGCAGTTCTTC.

There are many counts of this clonotype. This rearrangement joins TRBV24-1 to TRBJ2-3, with D possibly TRBD1 on 7 matching bases. V was pared by 4 bases and J by 0 bases, with 13 bases between. The CDR3 totals 16 residues. CDR1 is KGHDR, CDR2 SFDVKD, per germline. CDR3 in amino acids: CATSDWRDRSTDTQYF. Here the CDR3 DNA reads TGTGCCACCAGTGACTGGCGGGACAGAAGCACAGATACGCAGTATTTT.

This clonotype was recorded a few times. V and J are TRBV20-1 and TRBJ2-3; 10 nucleotides line up with TRBD2. The CDR3 contains 17 residues. Germline CDR1 reads DFQATT; CDR2 reads SNEGSKA (reference sequence). V lost 1 base to trimming and J lost 6 bases; unmatched junction nucleotides: 13. CDR3 protein: CSARGALAGIFGDTQYF. The CDR3 DNA sequence: TGCAGTGCTAGAGGTGCACTAGCGGGAATATTTGGGGATACGCAGTATTTT.

This chain links TRBV2 with TRBJ1-3; the D is unclear. Trimming stripped 7 bases from V and 0 bases from J, with 10 bases between. The CDR3 has 14 amino acids. Looked up from germline, CDR1 is SNHLY and CDR2 is FYNNEI. CDR3 loop: CASNKLVSGNTIYF. DNA for the CDR3: TGTGCCAGCAATAAGCTAGTCTCTGGAAACACCATATATTTT.

This clonotype was seen only a few times. The chain is built from TRBV20-1 and TRBJ1-1; 8 nucleotides align to TRBD1. The CDR3 contains 14 residues. Germline V gene sequence: CDR1 DFQATT, CDR2 SNEGSKA (reference sequence). V shed 4 bases, J shed 1 base, and the junction held 5 bases outside the gene matches. CDR3 amino acids: CSAKQGEGNTEAFF. CDR3 coding DNA: TGCAGTGCTAAACAGGGGGAAGGGAACACTGAAGCTTTCTTT.

This chain links TRBV30 with TRBJ1-1; D uncertain. Germline CDR1 and CDR2: GTSNPN and SVGIG (reference sequence). This CDR3 is 14 amino acids long. The V and J ends lost 7 bases and 5 bases respectively, with 20 bases between them. The CDR3 reads CAYPPFEAETEAFF. DNA of the CDR3: TGTGCCTACCCGCCGTTTGAGGCAGAGACTGAAGCTTTCTTT.

In its sample, this clonotype was seen many times. This chain joins TRBV7-2 and TRBJ1-2; D unclear. Per the germline V gene, CDR1 is SGHTA and CDR2 is FQGNSA. V lost 3 bases and J 0 bases, leaving 8 bases between the germline ends. The CDR3 has 14 amino acids. CDR3: CASSLMTTNYGYTF. In DNA, the CDR3 is TGTGCCAGCAGCTTGATGACAACTAACTATGGCTACACCTTC.

The sample holds a few counts of this clonotype. The genes are TRBV12-3 or TRBV12-4 and TRBJ2-5; D gene ambiguous. Between the trimmed V and J ends, which lost 4 bases and 8 bases, there was a span of 11 bases. This CDR3 region has 12 residues. The CDR3 loop reads CASSSHPRTQYF. CDR3 nucleotides: TGTGCCAGCAGTTCTCATCCCAGAACCCAGTACTTC.

Many counts were recorded for this clonotype. V and J are TRBV29-1 and TRBJ1-2; 9 positions agree with TRBD1. Germline CDR1 is SQVTM and CDR2 is ANQGSEA. This CDR3 region has 13 residues. With 7 bases clipped from V and 5 bases from J, the junction kept 8 bases outside the gene matches. The CDR3: CSALQGALYGYTF. The DNA for the CDR3 is TGCAGCGCCCTACAGGGGGCTCTTTATGGCTACACCTTC.

This clonotype has just a few counts. The V call is TRBV7-2, the J call TRBJ1-1, with TRBD1 matching over 8 bases. V lost 6 bases and J lost 1; bases outside the gene matches: 4. CDR1 and CDR2 from the germline V gene are SGHTA and FQGNSA. CDR3 size: 14 residues. CDR3 nucleotides: TGTGCCAGCAGGCAGGGACAGGAGAACACTGAAGCTTTCTTT. This gives the protein CASRQGQENTEAFF.